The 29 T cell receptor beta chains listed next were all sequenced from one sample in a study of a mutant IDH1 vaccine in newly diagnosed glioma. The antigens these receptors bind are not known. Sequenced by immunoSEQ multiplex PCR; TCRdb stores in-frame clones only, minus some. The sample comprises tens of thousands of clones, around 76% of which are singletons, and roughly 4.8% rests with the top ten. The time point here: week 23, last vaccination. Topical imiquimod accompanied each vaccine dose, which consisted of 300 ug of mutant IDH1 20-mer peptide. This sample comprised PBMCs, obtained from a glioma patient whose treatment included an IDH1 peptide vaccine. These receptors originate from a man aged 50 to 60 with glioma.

The CDR3 region is CASSHPGTGNEQYF. The CDR3 DNA reads TGCGCCAGCAGCCACCCCGGGACAGGGAATGAGCAGTACTTC. The V and J genes are TRBV4-1 and TRBJ2-7, with TRBD1 matching 9 bases. With V trimmed by 3 bases and J by 7 bases, 7 bases remained unmatched. The CDR3 sequence is 14 residues long. From germline, CDR1 is MGHRA and CDR2 YSYEKL.

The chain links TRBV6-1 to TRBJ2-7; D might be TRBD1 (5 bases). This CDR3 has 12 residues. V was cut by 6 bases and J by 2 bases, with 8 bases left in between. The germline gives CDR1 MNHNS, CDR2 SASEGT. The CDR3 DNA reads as TGTGCCAGCAGATTGACAGCCTACGAGCAGTACTTC. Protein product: CASRLTAYEQYF.

CDR3: CASTPGQGARGNTIYF. The CDR3, as DNA: TGTGCCAGTACCCCGGGGCAGGGCGCACGGGGAAACACCATATATTTT. The chain recombines TRBV19 with TRBJ1-3, with a weak D call TRBD1 (5 bases). V was clipped by 7 bases and J by 4 bases, with 20 bases between them. The germline V gene has CDR1 LNHDA and CDR2 SQIVND (reference sequence). This CDR3 contains 16 residues.

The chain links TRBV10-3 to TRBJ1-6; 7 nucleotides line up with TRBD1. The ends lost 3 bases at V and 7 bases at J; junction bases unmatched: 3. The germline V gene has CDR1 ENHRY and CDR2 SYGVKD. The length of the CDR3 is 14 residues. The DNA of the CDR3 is TGTGCCATCAGTGACGAACAGGGGAATTCACCCCTCCACTTT. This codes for CAISDEQGNSPLHF.

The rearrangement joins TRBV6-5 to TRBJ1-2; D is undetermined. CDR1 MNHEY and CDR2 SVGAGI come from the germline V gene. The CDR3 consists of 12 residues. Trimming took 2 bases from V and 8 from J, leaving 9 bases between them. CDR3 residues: CASSYKGRGYTF. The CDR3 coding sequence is TGTGCCAGCAGTTACAAAGGGCGAGGCTACACCTTC.

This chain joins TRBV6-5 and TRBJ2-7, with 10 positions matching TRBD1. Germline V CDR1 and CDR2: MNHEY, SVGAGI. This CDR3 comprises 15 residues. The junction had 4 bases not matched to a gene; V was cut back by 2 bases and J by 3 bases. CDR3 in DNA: TGTGCCAGCAGTTACCGGGACAGGGGTTTCTACGAGCAGTACTTC. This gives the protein CASSYRDRGFYEQYF.

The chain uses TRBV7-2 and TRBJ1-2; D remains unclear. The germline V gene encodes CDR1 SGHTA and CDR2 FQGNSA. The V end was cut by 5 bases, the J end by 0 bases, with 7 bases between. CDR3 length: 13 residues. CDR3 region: CASSTQANYGYTF. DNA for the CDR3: TGTGCCAGCAGCACCCAAGCTAACTATGGCTACACCTTC. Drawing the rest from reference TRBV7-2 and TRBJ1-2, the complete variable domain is GAGVSQSPSNKVTEKGKDVELRCDPISGHTALYWYRQSLGQGLEFLIYFQGNSAPDKSGLPSDRFSAERTGGSVSTLTIQRTQQEDSAVYLCASSTQANYGYTFGSGTRLTVV.

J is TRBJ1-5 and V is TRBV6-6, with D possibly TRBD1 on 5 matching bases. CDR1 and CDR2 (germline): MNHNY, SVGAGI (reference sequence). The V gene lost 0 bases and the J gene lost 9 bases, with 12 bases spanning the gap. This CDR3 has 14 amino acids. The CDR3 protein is CASSYSPGPTPQHF. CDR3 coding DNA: TGTGCCAGCAGTTACTCTCCGGGGCCAACGCCCCAGCATTTT.

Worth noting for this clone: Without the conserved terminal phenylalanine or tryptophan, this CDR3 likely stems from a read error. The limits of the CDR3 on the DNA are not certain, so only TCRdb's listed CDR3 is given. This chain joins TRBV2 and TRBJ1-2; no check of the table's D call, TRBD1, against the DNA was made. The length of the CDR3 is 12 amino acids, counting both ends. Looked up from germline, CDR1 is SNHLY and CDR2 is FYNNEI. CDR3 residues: CASSESVGGAYL.

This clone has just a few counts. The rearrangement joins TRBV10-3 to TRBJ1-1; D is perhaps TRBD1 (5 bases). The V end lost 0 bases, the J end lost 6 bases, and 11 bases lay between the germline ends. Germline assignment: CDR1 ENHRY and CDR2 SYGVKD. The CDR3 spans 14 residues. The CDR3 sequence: CAISESTRDPEAFF. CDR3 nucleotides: TGTGCCATCAGTGAGTCGACCAGGGACCCTGAAGCTTTCTTT.

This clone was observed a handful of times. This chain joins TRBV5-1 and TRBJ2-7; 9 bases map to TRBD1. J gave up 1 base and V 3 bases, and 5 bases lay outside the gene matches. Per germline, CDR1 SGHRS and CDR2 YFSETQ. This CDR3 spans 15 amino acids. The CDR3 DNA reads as TGCGCCAGCAGCTCCGGGACAGGGATGTCCTACGAGCAGTACTTC. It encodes CASSSGTGMSYEQYF.

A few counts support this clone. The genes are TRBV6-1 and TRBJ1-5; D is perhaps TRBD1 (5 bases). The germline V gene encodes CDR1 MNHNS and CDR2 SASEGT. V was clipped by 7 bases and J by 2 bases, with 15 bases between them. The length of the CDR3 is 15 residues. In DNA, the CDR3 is TGTGCCAGCACCCCAGGGCCCGCTGGCAATCAGCCCCAGCATTTT. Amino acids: CASTPGPAGNQPQHF.

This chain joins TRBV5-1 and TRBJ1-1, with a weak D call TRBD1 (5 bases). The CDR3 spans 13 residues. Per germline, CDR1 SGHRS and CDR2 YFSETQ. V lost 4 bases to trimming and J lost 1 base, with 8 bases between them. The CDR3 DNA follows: TGCGCCAGCAGCCTCGACAGGAACACTGAAGCTTTCTTT. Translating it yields CASSLDRNTEAFF.

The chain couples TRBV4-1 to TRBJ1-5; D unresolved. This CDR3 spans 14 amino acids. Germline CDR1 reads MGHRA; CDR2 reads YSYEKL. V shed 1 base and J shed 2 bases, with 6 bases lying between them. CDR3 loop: CASSQGEGNQPQHF. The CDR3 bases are TGCGCCAGCAGCCAAGGGGAAGGCAATCAGCCCCAGCATTTT.

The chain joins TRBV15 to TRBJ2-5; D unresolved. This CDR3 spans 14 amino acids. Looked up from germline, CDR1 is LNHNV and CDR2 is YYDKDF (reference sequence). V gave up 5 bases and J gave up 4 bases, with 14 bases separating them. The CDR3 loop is CATSSRKSSETQYF. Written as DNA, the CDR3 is TGTGCCACCAGCTCCAGGAAGAGTTCAGAGACCCAGTACTTC. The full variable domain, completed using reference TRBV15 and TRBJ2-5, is DAMVIQNPRYQVTQFGKPVTLSCSQTLNHNVMYWYQQKSSQAPKLLFHYYDKDFNNEADTPDNFQSRRPNTSFCFLDIRSPGLGDTAMYLCATSSRKSSETQYFGPGTRLLVL.

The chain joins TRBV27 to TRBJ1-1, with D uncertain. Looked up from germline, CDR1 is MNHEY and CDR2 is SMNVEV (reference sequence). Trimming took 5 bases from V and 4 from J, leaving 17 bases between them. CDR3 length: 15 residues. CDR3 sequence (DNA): TGTGCCAGCAGTCCGGCAGGCCTCCGGAGCACTGAAGCTTTCTTT. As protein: CASSPAGLRSTEAFF.

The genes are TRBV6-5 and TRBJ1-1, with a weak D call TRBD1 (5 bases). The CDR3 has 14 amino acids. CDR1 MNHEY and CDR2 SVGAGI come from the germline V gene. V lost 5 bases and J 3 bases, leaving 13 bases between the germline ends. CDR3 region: CASSQGLGHTEAFF. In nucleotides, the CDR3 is TGTGCCAGCAGTCAAGGGTTGGGGCACACTGAAGCTTTCTTT.

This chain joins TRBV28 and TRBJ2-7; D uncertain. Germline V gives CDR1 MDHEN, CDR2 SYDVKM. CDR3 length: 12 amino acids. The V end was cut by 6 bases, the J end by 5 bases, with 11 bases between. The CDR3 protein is CASRRPPHEQYF. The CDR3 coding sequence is TGTGCCAGCAGACGCCCCCCCCACGAGCAGTACTTC. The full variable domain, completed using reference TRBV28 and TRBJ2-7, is DVKVTQSSRYLVKRTGEKVFLECVQDMDHENMFWYRQDPGLGLRLIYFSYDVKMKEKGDIPEGYSVSREKKERFSLILESASTNQTSMYLCASRRPPHEQYFGPGTRLTVT.

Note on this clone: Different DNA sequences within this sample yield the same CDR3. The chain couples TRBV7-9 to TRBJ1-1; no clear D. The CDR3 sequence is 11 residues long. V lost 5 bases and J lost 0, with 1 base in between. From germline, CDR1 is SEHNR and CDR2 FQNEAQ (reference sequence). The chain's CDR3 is CASSLNTEAFF. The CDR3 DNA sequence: TGTGCCAGCAGCCTGAACACTGAAGCTTTCTTT.

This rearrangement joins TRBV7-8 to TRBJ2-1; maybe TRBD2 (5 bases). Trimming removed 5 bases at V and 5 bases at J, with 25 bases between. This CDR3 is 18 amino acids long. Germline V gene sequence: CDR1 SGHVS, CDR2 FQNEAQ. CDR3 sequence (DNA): TGTGCCAGCAGCATACTAGATTGGGTCAGCCAGGCCCACAATGAGCAGTTCTTC. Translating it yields CASSILDWVSQAHNEQFF.

The DNA for the CDR3 is TGCGCCAGCAGCAAGCAGGGGAGGACTGAAGCTTTCTTT. Its translation: CASSKQGRTEAFF. This sequence joins TRBV10-2 and TRBJ1-1; D might be TRBD1 (6 bases). CDR3 length: 13 amino acids. The V end lost 6 bases, the J end lost 5 bases, and 13 bases lay between the germline ends. CDR1 is WSHSY and CDR2 is SAAADI in the germline V gene.

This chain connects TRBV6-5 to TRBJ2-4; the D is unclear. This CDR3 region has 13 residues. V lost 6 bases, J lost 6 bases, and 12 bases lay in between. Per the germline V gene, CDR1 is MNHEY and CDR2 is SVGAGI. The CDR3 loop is CASRATVGNIQYF. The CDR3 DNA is TGTGCCAGCAGGGCGACCGTAGGAAACATTCAGTACTTC.

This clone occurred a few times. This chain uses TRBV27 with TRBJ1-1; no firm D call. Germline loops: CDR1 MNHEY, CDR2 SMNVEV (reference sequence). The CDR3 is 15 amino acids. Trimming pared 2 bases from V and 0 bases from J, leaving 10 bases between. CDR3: CASSLVRQLNTEAFF. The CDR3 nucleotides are TGTGCCAGCAGTTTAGTAAGGCAGTTGAACACTGAAGCTTTCTTT.

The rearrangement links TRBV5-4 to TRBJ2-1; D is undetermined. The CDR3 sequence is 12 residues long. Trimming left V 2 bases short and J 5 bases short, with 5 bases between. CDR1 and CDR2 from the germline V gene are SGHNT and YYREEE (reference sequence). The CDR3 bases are TGTGCCAGCAGCTTCCCAAACAATGAGCAGTTCTTC. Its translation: CASSFPNNEQFF.

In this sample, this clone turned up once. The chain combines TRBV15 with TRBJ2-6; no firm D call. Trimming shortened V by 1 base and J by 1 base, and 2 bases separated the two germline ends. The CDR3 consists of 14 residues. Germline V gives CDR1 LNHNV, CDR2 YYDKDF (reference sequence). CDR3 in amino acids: CATSRVSGANVLTF. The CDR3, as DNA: TGTGCCACCAGCAGAGTATCTGGGGCCAACGTCCTGACTTTC.

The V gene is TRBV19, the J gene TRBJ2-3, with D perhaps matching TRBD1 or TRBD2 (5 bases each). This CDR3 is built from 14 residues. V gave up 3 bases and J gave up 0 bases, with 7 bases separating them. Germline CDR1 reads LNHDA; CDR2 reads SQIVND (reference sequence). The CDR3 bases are TGTGCCAGTAGTATGGGACCTAGCACAGATACGCAGTATTTT. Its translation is CASSMGPSTDTQYF. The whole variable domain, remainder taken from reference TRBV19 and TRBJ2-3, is DGGITQSPKYLFRKEGQNVTLSCEQNLNHDAMYWYRQDPGQGLRLIYYSQIVNDFQKGDIAEGYSVSREKKESFPLTVTSAQKNPTAFYLCASSMGPSTDTQYFGPGTRLTVL.

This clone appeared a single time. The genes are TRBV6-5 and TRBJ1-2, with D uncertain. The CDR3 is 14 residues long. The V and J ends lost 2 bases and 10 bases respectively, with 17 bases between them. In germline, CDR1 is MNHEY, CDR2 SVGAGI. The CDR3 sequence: CASSYLGPVGSYTF. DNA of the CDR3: TGTGCCAGCAGTTACCTCGGCCCGGTGGGCTCCTACACCTTC.

CDR3 loop: CASSQITNTEAFF. The CDR3 DNA is TGCGCCAGCAGCCAGATTACGAACACTGAAGCTTTCTTT. The J gene is TRBJ1-1, the V gene TRBV4-1; no reliable D call. Between the trimmed V and J ends, which lost 3 bases and 1 base, there was a span of 6 bases. The length of the CDR3 is 13 residues. Germline CDR1 reads MGHRA; CDR2 reads YSYEKL.

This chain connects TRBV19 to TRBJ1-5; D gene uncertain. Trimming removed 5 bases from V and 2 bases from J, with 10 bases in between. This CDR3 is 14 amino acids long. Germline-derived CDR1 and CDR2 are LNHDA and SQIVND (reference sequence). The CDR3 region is CASSPMGGNQPQHF. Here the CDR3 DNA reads TGTGCCAGTAGTCCTATGGGTGGCAATCAGCCCCAGCATTTT.